The T cell receptor (beta chain) under discussion was sequenced for a study of T cells in Graves' hyperthyroidism and ophthalmopathy. Regarding the study as a whole: Classification by a 13 V-J model distinguished ophthalmopathy from stable hyperthyroidism. Researchers found most expanded thyroid clonotypes above 0.001 in blood as well.

The CDR3 contains 16 residues. The V gene end was trimmed by 1 base and the J gene end by 3 bases; junction bases not matched to a gene: 4. Germline loops: CDR1 LGHNA, CDR2 YNFKEQ. As concerns this clonotype: Antigen specificity is unknown.

Amplified TCR beta CDR3 regions derived from RNA transcripts. Carried out on the TCR CDR3, a first-round RT-PCR used the HTBI primer set. TCRdb reanalysed the multiplex PCR reads using MiXCR and keeps one entry per CDR3 protein. The table includes about 600,000 distinct CDR3 sequences, about 14% detected once. The rearrangement links TRBV4-2 to TRBJ1-5, with TRBD1 matching 9 bases. The sequence was obtained from a woman aged 18-30 years with Graves' ophthalmopathy. Specimen: blood. The CDR3, as DNA: TGTGCCAGCAGCCAAGGGGGGACAGGGTCCAATCAGCCCCAGCATTTT. Amino acid sequence: CASSQGGTGSNQPQHF.